This TCR beta chain was sequenced during a study of human T cells and chemical hapten exposure (dated by TCRdb to the early 2020s). About the investigation overall: For sensitization, 2% DPC in acetone was applied to a roughly 2 cm by roughly 2 cm area of upper inner arm skin. Weekly therapeutic DPC doses were additionally applied to the scalp of patients throughout the approximately 25-week study period. Patch tests used Finn chambers with 0.01% DPC on the upper back, scored after 6 days by International Contact Dermatitis Research Group standards. Most of the patients in the cohort were female, and the cohort covered alopecia areata with under or over 50% scalp involvement, alopecia totalis and alopecia universalis. Libraries were combined into a pool for sequencing, and differences in TCR yield between samples came mainly from small differences in library volumes within the pool. The study tracked peripheral blood TCR repertoire changes in vivo during primary and secondary sensitization to the hapten diphenylcyclopropenone (DPC) in alopecia patients. Patient blood was sampled pre-sensitization (week 0) and at 2, 6 and about 24 weeks after DPC sensitization. Some 29 alopecia patients provided blood for TCR sequencing at one to four time points (pre-sensitization, 2, 6 and 24 weeks). The full study reports these points: Because all patients had alopecia, a presumed autoimmune disease, the immune response of the patients might differ from that of healthy individuals. The number of TCRs above 1 in 1000 frequency did not change with DPC sensitization; there was no evidence of global repertoire structure alterations. Patch test score was positively correlated with the number of PT1 expanded TCRs, with significance at thresholds 8, 16 and 32 but not at 4. Expanded TCRs formed significantly more large CDR3 similarity clusters than pre-sensitization or healthy control sets, consistent with antigen-driven responses. After repeated subsampling, changes were observed in the strength of the expansion versus patch-test correlation and in the threshold at which the correlation became significant.

The germline V gene (reference sequence) gives CDR1 as DFQATT and CDR2 as SNEGSKA. The V end loses 5 bases and the J end loses 5 bases, and a stretch of 5 bases separates them. Including cysteine and phenylalanine, the CDR3 has 10 amino acids. Just the 30-base CDR3 DNA is kept, in frame starting at base 1. The time point label, as the study defines it: patch test 3, about 24 weeks after DPC sensitization. In light of the paper, this sample's treatment or condition label describes: therapeutic diphenylcyclopropenone sensitization with weekly scalp DPC. At every patch-test visit, the blood draw took place before the patch test was put on. To be eligible, patients had to be aged 18 to 70, diagnosed with alopecia and judged suitable for DPC therapy, while pregnant patients were excluded. Total RNA was extracted from unfractionated whole blood that had been collected in Tempus Blood RNA tubes. This clonotype has more than one count but fewer than ten. Its antigen is unknown. No qualities accompany the bases; no much larger clone lies one base away.

Library generation was performed with RACE. The data were produced on a NextSeq 500. During library preparation, unique molecular identifiers were attached to individual cDNA molecules so that TCRs could be counted in a quantitative, reproducible way. For every blood RNA sample, sequencing covered both the TCR alpha and TCR beta chains. As for the original processing: The median number of TCRs per sample was over 85,000, ranging from 23,224 to 690,600. The Decombinator software suite was used to annotate V, J and CDR3 in the TCR reads. For PS versus PT1 abundance plots, all samples were subsampled to the same number of TCRs (28,000). TCRs were defined as expanded if absent before sensitization and observed at least eight times at the 2-week time point. In TCRdb, the public reads were trimmed at Q25 with fastp and aligned with MiXCR, with productive beta chains retained. Each entry merges the rows of one CDR3 protein and shows their most common DNA and genes. These V and J calls are TCRdb output, not the study's own analysis. Across this sample there are roughly 200,000 distinct CDR3 sequences, with approximately 24% seen only once. The ten largest clonotypes hold 2.5% of the sample.

The chain joins TRBV20-1 to TRBJ2-3, with the D gene not clear enough to name. This clonotype originated in a middle-aged woman with alopecia areata. Some clones in this sample may be carry-over from other donors' samples. The material sequenced was whole blood, taken in connection with sensitization to the hapten diphenylcyclopropenone (DPC). The nucleotide sequence reads TGCAGTGCTCTAGTAGATACGCAGTATTTT. Its protein reads: CSALVDTQYF.